This entry describes one T cell receptor (beta chain). The antigen is unknown. The data derive from a study of cytomegalovirus exposure and HLA in healthy donors. Researchers ran the PCR with 60 Vbeta and 13 Jbeta primers. Sequencing was performed with immunoSEQ multiplex PCR; in TCRdb, only in-frame clones are kept and a portion is missing. The profile shows 150,000 to 200,000 clones, about 90% of them singletons. Study-level findings and limits: When presence/absence was analysed, sequencing depth was taken to be roughly uniform across donors. The later analysis indicated that the majority of CMV-associated TCR beta chains appeared HLA-restricted.

The CDR3 spans 16 residues. The germline gives CDR1 SGHNT, CDR2 YYREEE (reference sequence). V lost 3 bases to trimming and J lost 3 bases, with 15 bases between them. The rearrangement joins TRBV5-4 to TRBJ2-2; unclear D gene. This TCR was sampled from a girl in the first two years of life in good health and CMV-seronegative. What was sequenced was PBMCs. CDR3 amino acids: CASSWLSDGYTGELFF. DNA for the CDR3: TGTGCCAGCAGCTGGTTAAGCGACGGATACACCGGGGAGCTGTTTTTT.